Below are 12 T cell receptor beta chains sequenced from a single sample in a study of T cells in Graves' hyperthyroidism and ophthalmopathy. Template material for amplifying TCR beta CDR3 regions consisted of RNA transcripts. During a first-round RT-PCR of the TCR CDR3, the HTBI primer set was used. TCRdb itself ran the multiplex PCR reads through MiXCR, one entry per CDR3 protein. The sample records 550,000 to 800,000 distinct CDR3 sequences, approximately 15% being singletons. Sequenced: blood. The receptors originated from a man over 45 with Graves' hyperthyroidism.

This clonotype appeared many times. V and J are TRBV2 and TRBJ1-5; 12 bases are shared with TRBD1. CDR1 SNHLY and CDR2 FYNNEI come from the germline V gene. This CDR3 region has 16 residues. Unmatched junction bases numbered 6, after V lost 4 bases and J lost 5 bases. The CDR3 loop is CASSVGQGAGDQPQHF. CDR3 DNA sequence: TGTGCCAGCAGTGTGGGACAGGGGGCGGGAGATCAGCCCCAGCATTTT.

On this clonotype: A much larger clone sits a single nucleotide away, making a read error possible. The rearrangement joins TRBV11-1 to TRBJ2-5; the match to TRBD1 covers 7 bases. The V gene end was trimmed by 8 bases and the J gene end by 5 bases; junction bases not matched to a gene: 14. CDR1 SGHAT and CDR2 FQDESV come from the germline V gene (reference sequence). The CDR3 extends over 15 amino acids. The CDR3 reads CASASFRGRGETQYF. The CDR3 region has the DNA TGTGCCAGCGCGTCGTTTAGGGGGCGCGGGGAGACCCAGTACTTC.

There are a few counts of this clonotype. In nucleotides, the CDR3 is TGTGCCTGGAGCCTCGGTCAGTTCACAGATACGCAGTATTTT. Amino acids: CAWSLGQFTDTQYF. The chain combines TRBV30 with TRBJ2-3; no clear D gene. The CDR3 has 14 amino acids. Germline CDR1 is GTSNPN and CDR2 is SVGIG (reference sequence). Trimming pared 3 bases from V and 2 bases from J, leaving 12 bases between.

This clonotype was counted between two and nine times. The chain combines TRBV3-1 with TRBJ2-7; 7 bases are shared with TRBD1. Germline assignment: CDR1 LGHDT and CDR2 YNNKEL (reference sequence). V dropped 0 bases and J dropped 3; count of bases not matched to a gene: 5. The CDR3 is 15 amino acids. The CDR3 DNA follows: TGTGCCAGCAGCCAAGAGGGGACAGCCTACTACGAGCAGTACTTC. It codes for CASSQEGTAYYEQYF.

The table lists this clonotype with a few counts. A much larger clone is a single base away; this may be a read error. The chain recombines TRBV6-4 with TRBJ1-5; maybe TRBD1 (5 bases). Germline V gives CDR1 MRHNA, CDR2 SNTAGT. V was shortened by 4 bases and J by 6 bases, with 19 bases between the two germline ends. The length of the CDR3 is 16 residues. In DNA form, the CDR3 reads TGTGCCAGCAGTGCACCGATCGGGACGGGGGGTCAGCCCCAGCATTTT. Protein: CASSAPIGTGGQPQHF.

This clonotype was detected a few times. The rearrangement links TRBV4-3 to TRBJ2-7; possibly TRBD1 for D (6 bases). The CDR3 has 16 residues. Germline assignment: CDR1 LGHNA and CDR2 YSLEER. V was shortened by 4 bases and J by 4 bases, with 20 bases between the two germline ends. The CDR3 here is CASSPYTGSSGYEQYF. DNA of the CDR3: TGCGCCAGCAGCCCCTATACAGGGTCAAGTGGGTACGAGCAGTACTTC.

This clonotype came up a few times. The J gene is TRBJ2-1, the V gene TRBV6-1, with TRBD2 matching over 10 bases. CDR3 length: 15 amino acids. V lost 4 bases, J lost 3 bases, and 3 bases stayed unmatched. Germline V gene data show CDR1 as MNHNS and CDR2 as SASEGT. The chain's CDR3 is CASSGSGRNYNEQFF. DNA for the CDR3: TGTGCCAGCAGTGGTAGCGGGAGGAACTACAATGAGCAGTTCTTC.

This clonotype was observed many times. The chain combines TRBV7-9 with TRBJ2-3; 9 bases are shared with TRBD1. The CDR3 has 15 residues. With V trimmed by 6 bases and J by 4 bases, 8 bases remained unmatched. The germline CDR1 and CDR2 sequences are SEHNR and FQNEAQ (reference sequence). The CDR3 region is CASRRTGGAADTQYF. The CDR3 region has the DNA TGTGCCAGCAGACGAACAGGGGGCGCGGCAGATACGCAGTATTTT.

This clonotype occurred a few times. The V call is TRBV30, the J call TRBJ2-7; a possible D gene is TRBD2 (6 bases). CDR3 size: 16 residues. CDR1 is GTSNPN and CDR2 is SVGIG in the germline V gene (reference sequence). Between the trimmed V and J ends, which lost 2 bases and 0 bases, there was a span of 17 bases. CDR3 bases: TGTGCCTGGAGTAACCGGGTTAGCGGTTTCTCCTACGAGCAGTACTTC. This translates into CAWSNRVSGFSYEQYF.

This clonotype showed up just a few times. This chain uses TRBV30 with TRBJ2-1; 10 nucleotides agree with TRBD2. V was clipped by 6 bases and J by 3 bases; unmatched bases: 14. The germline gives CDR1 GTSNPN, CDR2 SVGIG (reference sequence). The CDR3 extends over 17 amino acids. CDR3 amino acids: CACSEGHGTSVYNEQFF. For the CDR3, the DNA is TGTGCCTGCTCGGAAGGGCACGGGACTAGCGTCTACAATGAGCAGTTCTTC.

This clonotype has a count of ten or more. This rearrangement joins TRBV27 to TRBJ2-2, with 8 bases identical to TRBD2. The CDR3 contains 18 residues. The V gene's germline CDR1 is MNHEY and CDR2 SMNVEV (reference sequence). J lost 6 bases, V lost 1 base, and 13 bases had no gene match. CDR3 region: CASSLFLAGGVGSGELFF. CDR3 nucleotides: TGTGCCAGCAGTTTATTTCTCGCGGGAGGAGTCGGGTCCGGGGAGCTGTTTTTT.

CDR3 in amino acids: CASSAIWGSSYEQYF. CDR3 sequence (DNA): TGTGCCAGCAGTGCCATTTGGGGGAGCTCCTACGAGCAGTACTTC. V is TRBV2 and J is TRBJ2-7; either TRBD1 or TRBD2 may supply D (5 bases each). This CDR3 is 15 amino acids long. Between the trimmed V and J ends, which lost 4 bases and 0 bases, there was a span of 13 bases. From germline, CDR1 is SNHLY and CDR2 FYNNEI.